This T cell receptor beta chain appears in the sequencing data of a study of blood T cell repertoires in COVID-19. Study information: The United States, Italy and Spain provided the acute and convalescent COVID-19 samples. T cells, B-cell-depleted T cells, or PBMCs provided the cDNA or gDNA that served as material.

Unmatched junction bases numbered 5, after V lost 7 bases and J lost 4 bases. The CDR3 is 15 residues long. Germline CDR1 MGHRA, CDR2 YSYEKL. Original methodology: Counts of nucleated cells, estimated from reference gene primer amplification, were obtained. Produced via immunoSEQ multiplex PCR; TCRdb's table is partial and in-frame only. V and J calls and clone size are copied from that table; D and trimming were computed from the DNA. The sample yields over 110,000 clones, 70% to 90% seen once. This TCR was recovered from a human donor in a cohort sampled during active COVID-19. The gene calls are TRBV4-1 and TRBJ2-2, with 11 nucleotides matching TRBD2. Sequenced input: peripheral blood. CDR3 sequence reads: CASTLSGGATGELFF. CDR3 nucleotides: TGCGCCAGCACGCTTAGCGGGGGGGCCACCGGGGAGCTGTTTTTT.